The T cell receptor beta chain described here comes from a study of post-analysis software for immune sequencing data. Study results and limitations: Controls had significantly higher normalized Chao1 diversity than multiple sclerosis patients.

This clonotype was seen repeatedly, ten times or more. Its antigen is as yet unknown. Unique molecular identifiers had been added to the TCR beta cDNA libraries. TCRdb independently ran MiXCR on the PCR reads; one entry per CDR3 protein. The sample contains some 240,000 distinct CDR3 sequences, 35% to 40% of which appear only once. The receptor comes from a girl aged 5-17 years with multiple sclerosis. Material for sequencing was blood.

The CDR3 loop reads CASSPDRGRSGANVLTF. The CDR3 DNA follows: TGCGCCAGCAGCCCTGACAGAGGTCGCTCTGGGGCCAACGTCCTGACTTTC. The rearrangement joins TRBV5-1 to TRBJ2-6; tentatively, D is TRBD1 (5 bases). CDR3 size: 17 residues. V was clipped by 4 bases and J by 0 bases, with 14 bases between them. Per the germline V gene, CDR1 is SGHRS and CDR2 is YFSETQ. Drawing the rest from reference TRBV5-1 and TRBJ2-6, the complete variable domain is KAGVTQTPRYLIKTRGQQVTLSCSPISGHRSVSWYQQTPGQGLQFLFEYFSETQRNKGNFPGRFSGRQFSNSRSEMNVSTLELGDSALYLCASSPDRGRSGANVLTFGAGSRLTVL.